These 5 T cell receptor beta chains share one sample of origin, sequenced in a study of blood T cells in healthy people across ages. The authors ran a second PCR of 7 to 11 cycles using a sample-barcoded 5' primer and a J-beta primer mix. MiXCR was run by TCRdb on the 5' RACE reads, yielding one entry per CDR3 protein. The sample has roughly 730,000 distinct CDR3 sequences, more than 50% seen once; the top ten hold about 26%. Source material: blood. The receptors originated from a man in his forties or fifties in good health.

This clonotype has just a few counts. The chain links TRBV9 to TRBJ1-2; 7 bases line up with TRBD1. This CDR3 is built from 15 residues. Germline values: CDR1 SGDLS, CDR2 YYNGEE. V was clipped by 4 bases and J by 0 bases; unmatched bases: 6. Here the CDR3 reads CASSPWDRSNYGYTF. CDR3 nucleotide sequence: TGTGCCAGCAGCCCCTGGGACAGATCTAACTATGGCTACACCTTC.

The J gene is TRBJ2-5, the V gene TRBV12-3 or TRBV12-4, with 12 bases matching TRBD1. The CDR3 spans 15 residues. Losses at the gene ends were 6 bases for V and 5 bases for J; bases not matched to a gene: 7. CDR3 DNA sequence: TGTGCCAGCAGCCGCGGGACAGGGGGCCTGGAGACCCAGTACTTC. Amino acids: CASSRGTGGLETQYF.

Only a few counts were recorded for this clonotype. The chain employs TRBV3-1 and TRBJ2-7, with TRBD1 identical over 9 bases. Unmatched junction bases numbered 11, after V lost 2 bases and J lost 0 bases. This CDR3 is 18 amino acids long. Germline loops: CDR1 LGHDT, CDR2 YNNKEL (reference sequence). CDR3 DNA sequence: TGTGCCAGCAGCCAACAGGGGGACAGGGTATGGAACTCCTACGAGCAGTACTTC. This translates into CASSQQGDRVWNSYEQYF.

This chain links TRBV6-6 with TRBJ2-3, with 9 bases fitting TRBD2. Trimming cost V 7 bases and J 5 bases; bases outside gene matches: 7. The CDR3 runs to 14 residues. From germline, CDR1 is MNHNY and CDR2 SVGAGI (reference sequence). CDR3 nucleotides: TGTGCCAGCACCAGCGGGGGGTTGATAGATACGCAGTATTTT. Its translation is CASTSGGLIDTQYF.

The chain couples TRBV6-4 to TRBJ1-2; possibly TRBD1 for D (6 bases). Per the germline V gene, CDR1 is MRHNA and CDR2 is SNTAGT. The CDR3 runs 12 residues. Trimming shortened V by 6 bases and J by 4 bases, and 9 bases separated the two germline ends. CDR3: CASREGGYGYTF. CDR3 coding DNA: TGTGCCAGCAGGGAGGGGGGCTATGGCTACACCTTC.